This TCR beta chain was obtained from a study of blood T cell repertoires in COVID-19. Across the study: Samples representing acute and convalescent COVID-19 were sourced from the United States, Italy and Spain. T cells, B-cell-depleted T cells, or PBMCs supplied cDNA or gDNA.

The V segment lost 6 bases and the J segment 8 bases; nucleotides outside the gene matches: 6. The CDR3 extends over 14 amino acids. The V gene's germline CDR1 is MNHNY and CDR2 SVGAGI (reference sequence). Methods used by the authors: Amplification of reference gene primers was used by the study to estimate nucleated cell counts. The assay was immunoSEQ multiplex PCR, and TCRdb's table has in-frame clones only and misses some. That table furnishes V, J and clone size, whereas the DNA furnished D and trimming. The sample includes under 200,000 clones, about 88% seen only once; the top ten take around 6%.

The chain combines TRBV6-6 with TRBJ1-6; 8 bases are a match to TRBD1. Specimen: peripheral blood. The TCR was taken from a man in his forties with active or convalescent COVID-19. This CDR3 is CASSQDRAYSPLHF. The DNA of the CDR3 is TGTGCCAGCAGCCAGGACAGGGCGTATTCACCCCTCCACTTT.